Sequencing of this T cell receptor (beta chain) was carried out in a study of blood T cell repertoires in COVID-19 (dated by TCRdb to 2019 to 2021). A note on the overall study: Samples covering the acute and convalescent phases of COVID-19 were provided by collaborators in the United States, Italy and Spain. The samples were drawn from the first 160 participants of the ongoing ImmuneRACE study and from over 950 subjects provided by 6 global collaborators. Where available, HLA class I and class II types were obtained from metadata supplied by the sample provider rather than from assay-based typing. Nearly every sample came with metadata listing a de-identified subject ID, COVID-19 status, age in years and sex. The prospective study material was composed of cDNA or gDNA derived from T cells, B-cell-depleted T cells, or PBMCs. Subjects who had been exposed to COVID-19, were actively infected with it, or had recovered from it provided the deeply sampled blood TCRbeta repertoires that made up the dataset. The repertoires were released in a freely available public database intended as a resource for research on the immune response to SARS-CoV-2. Broader findings and caveats from the paper: The amount of clinical and demographic metadata varied by source and participant and was provided uncurated.

Sequences MDHEN (CDR1) and SYDVKM (CDR2) are obtained from the germline V gene. V gives up 2 bases and J gives up 2 bases, and the segment between their germline ends measures 20 bases. Inclusive of the bounding cysteine and phenylalanine, the CDR3 is 18 residues long. CDR3 DNA is the only sequence kept; it has 54 bases, read in frame from the first base. Whole blood was collected in K2EDTA tubes by collaborating institutions according to the institutions' own protocols. For TCRbeta analysis, collaborators shipped samples in one of three forms: frozen whole blood, isolated PBMCs, or DNA extracted from either of those sample types. This clone was counted between two and nine times. Its specific antigen is unknown. There are no base qualities to consult, and no much larger clone falls within one base. TCRbeta CDR3 regions were amplified from genomic DNA by means of the immunoSEQ Assay, a bias-controlled multiplex PCR. The study's processing was this. The number of nucleated cells in each sample was estimated from the amplification of reference gene primers within the assay. To quantify the absolute abundance of each unique TCRbeta CDR3 rearrangement, sequence reads were collapsed and filtered. For each sample, productive Simpson clonality was calculated as the square root of Simpson's diversity index across productive rearrangements. The clones in this table, taken by TCRdb from immuneACCESS, are in-frame only. Not every clone is retained; where verified, under half of the shortfall comes from an unresolved V gene, and the cause of the rest is unknown. V and J calls and clone size come straight from that table; D and trimming were deduced from the DNA. The sample includes 85,000 to 90,000 clones, with over 70% observed a single time. The top ten clonotypes cover 0.85% to 1.2% of the sample.

This TCR came from a human donor in a cohort sampled during active COVID-19. The V and J genes are TRBV28 and TRBJ2-3; the D region possibly corresponds to TRBD2 (5 bases align). Material for sequencing was peripheral blood. CDR3 sequence: CASSLNMDSRDNTDTQYF. The nucleotide sequence is given as TGTGCCAGCAGTTTAAATATGGACTCAAGGGATAACACAGATACGCAGTATTTT.